This T cell receptor beta chain originates from a study of blood T cell repertoires in COVID-19. The CDR3 covers 13 residues. V gave up 8 bases and J gave up 1 base, with 11 bases separating them. Germline V gene lookup returns CDR1 MNHEY and CDR2 SMNVEV (reference sequence). Sequencing was performed with immunoSEQ multiplex PCR; in TCRdb, only in-frame clones are kept and a portion is missing. Among approximately 440,000 clones listed, approximately 86% were seen once. The sequence was collected from a woman between 18 and 29 years old who had recovered from COVID-19. Sequencing was carried out using PBMCs or T cells enriched from blood (not recorded which). The chain recombines TRBV27 with TRBJ1-1; no firm D call. This CDR3 reads CASASRGNTEAFF. The CDR3 DNA reads as TGTGCCAGCGCGTCCAGAGGGAACACTGAAGCTTTCTTT.